The sequence of this T cell receptor beta chain was determined in a study of regulatory T cells in long-lasting Graves disease. Regarding time point: newly diagnosed GD, antithyroid drugs for less than 3 months. RNA isolated from PBMCs was used to make the TCR library. By American Thyroid Association guidelines, Graves' disease was diagnosed in the cohort. With V trimmed by 2 bases and J by 6 bases, 2 bases remained unmatched. This CDR3 has 14 amino acids. The germline V gene encodes CDR1 MNHEY and CDR2 SMNVEV (reference sequence). This clonotype was picked up many times. iRepertoire HTBI primers and Arm-PCR of CDR3 regions built TCR beta libraries. TCRdb redid the calling of the multiplex PCR reads with MiXCR, one entry per CDR3 protein. Of 420,000 or so distinct CDR3 sequences listed, about 16% were seen once; the top ten hold 23%. The sample was also linked to a second study, of T cells in Graves' hyperthyroidism and ophthalmopathy.

The sample here was peripheral blood mononuclear cells (PBMCs), taken at new diagnosis, from a patient treated with antithyroid drugs. The chain recombines TRBV27 with TRBJ2-3, with TRBD2 identical over 10 bases. This TCR was sampled from a woman younger than 35 with Graves disease. The CDR3 sequence: CASSLSGRVDTQYF. The DNA of the CDR3 is TGTGCCAGCAGTTTAAGCGGGAGGGTGGATACGCAGTATTTT.